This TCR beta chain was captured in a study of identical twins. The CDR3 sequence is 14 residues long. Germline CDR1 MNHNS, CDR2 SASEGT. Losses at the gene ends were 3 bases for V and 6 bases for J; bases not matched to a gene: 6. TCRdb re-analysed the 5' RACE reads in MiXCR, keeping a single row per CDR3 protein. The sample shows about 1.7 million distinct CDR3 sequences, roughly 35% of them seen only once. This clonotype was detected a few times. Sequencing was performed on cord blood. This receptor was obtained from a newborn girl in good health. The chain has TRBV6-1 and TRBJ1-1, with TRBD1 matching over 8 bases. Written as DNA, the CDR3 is TGTGCCAGCAGTGACTCCAGGGGGCGGCCTGAAGCTTTCTTT. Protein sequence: CASSDSRGRPEAFF.